Each of the 23 T cell receptor beta chains below was sequenced from the same sample in a study of blood T cell repertoires in COVID-19. Assay: immunoSEQ multiplex PCR; the TCRdb copy retains only in-frame clones and omits some. The sample carries about 64,000 clones, roughly 75% recorded once. The sample taken for sequencing was peripheral blood. Every receptor here comes from a man in his sixties with COVID-19, enrolled during active disease.

The chain couples TRBV18 to TRBJ2-7; a weak D match, TRBD2 (5 bases). This CDR3 is built from 13 residues. V lost 3 bases to trimming and J lost 6 bases, with 12 bases between them. CDR1 KGHSH and CDR2 LQKENI come from the germline V gene. DNA of the CDR3: TGTGCCAGCTCACCTATTTTGGACTCCGAGCAGTACTTC. It specifies CASSPILDSEQYF.

This clone showed up many times. The J gene is TRBJ2-5, the V gene TRBV11-3; D may be TRBD2 (6 bases). Germline values: CDR1 SGHNT, CDR2 YENEEA. The length of the CDR3 is 14 residues. The germline V and J ends were trimmed by 5 bases and 2 bases, with 12 bases remaining between them. The CDR3 loop is CASSPWDSQETQYF. The CDR3 DNA reads as TGTGCCAGCAGCCCGTGGGACTCGCAAGAGACCCAGTACTTC.

In its sample, this clone was seen a few times. The chain employs TRBV5-1 and TRBJ1-1; 7 nucleotides match TRBD1. CDR1 and CDR2 from the germline V gene are SGHRS and YFSETQ. CDR3 size: 17 residues. Trimming took 3 bases from V and 0 from J; bases not matched to a gene: 11. CDR3 sequence: CASSSRGGPLMNTEAFF. Written as DNA, the CDR3 is TGCGCCAGCAGCTCACGAGGGGGCCCTTTAATGAACACTGAAGCTTTCTTT.

V gene TRBV2 combines with J gene TRBJ1-5; a weak D match, TRBD1 (5 bases). The CDR3 sequence is 13 residues long. The V end lost 6 bases, the J end lost 3 bases, and 9 bases lay between the germline ends. Germline V gene lookup returns CDR1 SNHLY and CDR2 FYNNEI. CDR3 coding DNA: TGTGCCAGCAGGGCGACAGCCAATCAGCCCCAGCATTTT. Amino acid sequence: CASRATANQPQHF.

This clone appeared once. The DNA for the CDR3 is TGTGCCAGCAGCCGGACAGTCGAAAAACTGTTTTTT. It codes for CASSRTVEKLFF. The chain employs TRBV7-9 and TRBJ1-4; D perhaps matches TRBD1 (6 bases). There are 12 residues in the CDR3. In germline, CDR1 is SEHNR, CDR2 FQNEAQ (reference sequence). V lost 5 bases and J 8 bases, leaving 9 bases between the germline ends. The full variable domain, rest sourced from reference TRBV7-9 and TRBJ1-4, is DTGVSQNPRHKITKRGQNVTFRCDPISEHNRLYWYRQTLGQGPEFLTYFQNEAQLEKSRLLSDRFSAERPKGSFSTLEIQRTEQGDSAMYLCASSRTVEKLFFGSGTQLSVL.

The V call is TRBV2, the J call TRBJ2-7; D possibly corresponds to TRBD1 (7 bases). The CDR3 extends over 12 amino acids. Germline V gene lookup returns CDR1 SNHLY and CDR2 FYNNEI. The ends were cut back, 11 bases at V and 3 bases at J, with 14 bases in the middle. The CDR3 DNA follows: TGTGCCGGCGGGACAGAATACTACGAGCAGTACTTC. Translation: CAGGTEYYEQYF.

A single count supports this clone. The V call is TRBV24-1, the J call TRBJ1-1; D might be TRBD1 (6 bases). V gave up 7 bases and J gave up 11 bases, with 13 bases separating them. The germline gives CDR1 KGHDR, CDR2 SFDVKD. The CDR3 length is 11 residues. The CDR3 nucleotides read TGTGCCACCAGAGAACAGGGACGGGCTTTCTTT. This translates into CATREQGRAFF.

This sequence joins TRBV19 and TRBJ2-1; TRBD2 agrees at 9 bases. CDR3 length equals 13 residues. Trimming at V came to 2 bases and at J to 12 bases, leaving 5 bases not matched to a gene. Germline CDR1 is LNHDA and CDR2 is SQIVND (reference sequence). The CDR3 sequence: CASSIKGTSWQFF. Here the CDR3 DNA reads TGTGCCAGTAGTATAAAGGGGACTAGCTGGCAGTTCTTC.

V is TRBV29-1 and J is TRBJ2-1, with 7 bases fitting TRBD1. CDR1 SQVTM and CDR2 ANQGSEA come from the germline V gene. Unmatched junction bases numbered 14, after V lost 3 bases and J lost 3 bases. The CDR3 extends over 17 amino acids. The CDR3, as DNA: TGCAGCGTTGACGAGGGGGCCTCCTCTTGGGGCTACAATGAGCAGTTCTTC. This encodes CSVDEGASSWGYNEQFF.

V gene TRBV24-1 combines with J gene TRBJ2-1, with D perhaps TRBD1 (6 bases). V was clipped by 3 bases and J by 5 bases, with 16 bases between them. CDR1 and CDR2 (germline): KGHDR, SFDVKD. CDR3 length: 16 residues. The DNA of the CDR3 is TGTGCCACCAGTGATGATGCTGGCACAGGGAACAATGAGCAGTTCTTC. Amino acid sequence: CATSDDAGTGNNEQFF.

This chain joins TRBV6-5 and TRBJ1-4; 11 positions agree with TRBD1. The CDR3 contains 15 residues. Germline V gene lookup returns CDR1 MNHEY and CDR2 SVGAGI. The J segment lost 8 bases and the V segment lost 6 bases, leaving 8 bases of the junction unmatched. CDR3 region: CASSPRGQGAEKLFF. CDR3 DNA sequence: TGTGCCAGCAGCCCGCGAGGACAGGGGGCAGAAAAACTGTTTTTT.

This chain connects TRBV7-2 to TRBJ2-7; D is perhaps TRBD2 (7 bases). The CDR3 is 15 residues long. V gave up 6 bases and J gave up 3 bases, with 18 bases separating them. Germline assignment: CDR1 SGHTA and CDR2 FQGNSA. The CDR3 here is CASSPQGGGNYEQYF. The CDR3 DNA sequence: TGTGCCAGCAGTCCACAGGGCGGGGGTAACTACGAGCAGTACTTC.

There are a few counts of this clone. This rearrangement joins TRBV19 to TRBJ1-5, with D possibly being TRBD1 (6 bases). CDR3 length: 17 residues. The germline V and J ends were trimmed by 2 bases and 2 bases, with 16 bases remaining between them. CDR1 is LNHDA, CDR2 SQIVND, per germline (reference sequence). This CDR3 is CASSIRWGGSGNQPQHF. CDR3 sequence (DNA): TGTGCCAGTAGTATACGATGGGGGGGCTCGGGCAATCAGCCCCAGCATTTT.

In this sample, this clone turned up a few times. The chain recombines TRBV5-1 with TRBJ2-3, with D maybe TRBD2 (6 bases). The CDR3 has 15 amino acids. Trimming cost V 6 bases and J 1 base, with 15 bases left between them. Germline values: CDR1 SGHRS, CDR2 YFSETQ. In DNA, the CDR3 is TGCGCCAGCAAATTTCTGGGCGGGGGCACAGATACGCAGTATTTT. It yields the protein CASKFLGGGTDTQYF.

The chain links TRBV28 to TRBJ2-3; D uncertain. CDR3 length: 11 residues. The V end was cut by 2 bases, the J end by 6 bases, with 3 bases between. Germline assignment: CDR1 MDHEN and CDR2 SYDVKM. This CDR3 is CASSLQDTQYF. The CDR3 bases are TGTGCCAGCAGTTTACAGGATACGCAGTATTTT.

The chain uses TRBV9 and TRBJ2-7; 7 positions match TRBD2. The CDR3 is 15 amino acids. V shed 0 bases and J 4 bases; nucleotides not matched to a gene: 7. Germline V gene sequence: CDR1 SGDLS, CDR2 YYNGEE. Here the CDR3 reads CASSVAGGSQYEQYF. The CDR3 region has the DNA TGTGCCAGCAGCGTAGCTGGCGGGAGCCAGTACGAGCAGTACTTC.

The chain links TRBV11-2 to TRBJ2-5; D not resolved. Germline V CDR1 and CDR2: SGHAT, FQNNGV. V lost 5 bases to trimming and J lost 5 bases, with 12 bases between them. The CDR3 is 13 amino acids. This chain's CDR3 is CASSGEERETQYF. DNA for the CDR3: TGTGCCAGCAGCGGCGAGGAGAGGGAGACCCAGTACTTC.

The rearrangement links TRBV24-1 to TRBJ1-1, with 8 bases aligning to TRBD1. V trimming: 7 bases; J trimming: 2 bases; junction bases outside the gene matches: 2. The V gene's germline CDR1 is KGHDR and CDR2 SFDVKD. This CDR3 spans 13 amino acids. The CDR3 bases are TGTGCCACCAGCGGACAGGGTAACACTGAAGCTTTCTTT. Its translation: CATSGQGNTEAFF.

This clone was observed a handful of times. The rearrangement uses TRBV28 and TRBJ1-4; perhaps TRBD1 as D (5 bases). Germline V CDR1 and CDR2: MDHEN, SYDVKM. V was pared by 6 bases and J by 8 bases, with 13 bases between. The CDR3 contains 13 residues. The CDR3 protein is CASSDPGGEKLFF. The DNA for the CDR3 is TGTGCCAGCAGCGACCCGGGGGGGGAAAAACTGTTTTTT.

This rearrangement joins TRBV4-1 to TRBJ2-1; D is possibly TRBD2 (5 bases). Germline-derived CDR1 and CDR2 are MGHRA and YSYEKL. Trimming shortened V by 2 bases and J by 5 bases, and 10 bases separated the two germline ends. CDR3 size: 14 residues. The CDR3 DNA reads as TGCGCCAGCAGCCAACTCGGGGTCGACAATGAGCAGTTCTTC. This sequence encodes CASSQLGVDNEQFF.

This chain connects TRBV7-2 to TRBJ2-2, with 11 bases that match TRBD2. Trimming cost V 0 bases and J 1 base; bases outside gene matches: 10. Per the germline V gene, CDR1 is SGHTA and CDR2 is FQGNSA. The length of the CDR3 is 20 residues. CDR3 in DNA: TGTGCCAGCAGCTTAGCCCCCTGGCTAGCGGGAGGACGGAACACCGGGGAGCTGTTTTTT. It specifies CASSLAPWLAGGRNTGELFF.

The rearrangement joins TRBV9 to TRBJ2-5; TRBD2 is a possible D gene (6 bases). Germline V gene data show CDR1 as SGDLS and CDR2 as YYNGEE. Trimming cost V 4 bases and J 2 bases, with 18 bases left between them. The CDR3 runs 16 residues. CDR3 bases: TGTGCCAGCAGCACCAGATTTCCGGGAGAACAAGAGACCCAGTACTTC. Residues: CASSTRFPGEQETQYF.

J is TRBJ2-5 and V is TRBV24-1, with TRBD2 as a possible D gene (6 bases). The CDR3 contains 14 residues. CDR1 is KGHDR and CDR2 is SFDVKD in the germline V gene. The V end lost 10 bases, the J end lost 5 bases, and 19 bases lay between the germline ends. CDR3 DNA: TGTGCCACGGGACCTGGGGGGAACTGGGAGACCCAGTACTTC. Translating it yields CATGPGGNWETQYF.